These 12 T cell receptor beta chains were all obtained from the same sample, sequenced in a study of T cell responses to AZD1222 COVID-19 vaccine. Repertoires were generated with immunoSEQ multiplex PCR, while TCRdb's copy carries only in-frame clones and drops some. The table includes some 150,000 clones, just under 95% detected once. The material sequenced was peripheral blood, taken on day 0 of AZD1222 vaccination. These receptors were collected from an adult in good health.

This chain connects TRBV6-5 to TRBJ2-7; possibly TRBD2 for D (6 bases). The CDR3 is 14 residues long. The V gene lost 4 bases and the J gene lost 6 bases, with 16 bases spanning the gap. Germline V lookup: CDR1 MNHEY, CDR2 SVGAGI. The CDR3, as DNA: TGTGCCAGCAGTTCCGGGACTTCGGGTCGCGAGCAGTACTTC. Its translation: CASSSGTSGREQYF.

In the case of this clone: Other DNA sequences in the sample encode the same CDR3. This chain joins TRBV7-9 and TRBJ2-2; D ambiguous. The CDR3 extends over 13 amino acids. Trimming removed 1 base at V and 4 bases at J, with 4 bases between. Germline V gives CDR1 SEHNR, CDR2 FQNEAQ (reference sequence). In DNA form, the CDR3 reads TGTGCCAGCAGCTTAGGTGGCACCGGGGAGCTGTTTTTT. It specifies CASSLGGTGELFF.

This chain links TRBV3-1 (or the pseudogene TRBV3-2) with TRBJ1-2; D is uncertain. The V and J ends lost 1 base and 5 bases respectively, with 17 bases between them. Germline V lookup: CDR1 LGHDT, CDR2 YNNKEL (reference sequence). There are 16 residues in the CDR3. The CDR3 DNA reads TGTGCCAGCAGCCAAGCCCATCGACGGTCCGGGTATGGCTACACCTTC. Its translation is CASSQAHRRSGYGYTF.

The J gene is TRBJ2-3, the V gene TRBV4-1; 11 bases are a match to TRBD1. Germline trimming cut 4 bases from V and 0 bases from J; bases unmatched to any gene: 3. The CDR3 is 16 amino acids. The germline V gene has CDR1 MGHRA and CDR2 YSYEKL. Here the CDR3 DNA reads TGCGCCAGCAGCCCTGGGACAGGGGGAAGCACAGATACGCAGTATTTT. It translates to CASSPGTGGSTDTQYF.

The V gene is TRBV5-1, the J gene TRBJ2-2; D tentatively reads TRBD1 or TRBD2 (5 bases each). Germline V gene lookup returns CDR1 SGHRS and CDR2 YFSETQ. CDR3 size: 15 residues. Between the trimmed V and J ends, which lost 2 bases and 5 bases, there was a span of 13 bases. As DNA, the CDR3 is TGCGCCAGCAGCTTCCGGGACGGCGGTACCGGGGAGCTGTTTTTT. Its protein product is CASSFRDGGTGELFF. The entire variable domain, with the rest obtained from reference TRBV5-1 and TRBJ2-2, is as follows: KAGVTQTPRYLIKTRGQQVTLSCSPISGHRSVSWYQQTPGQGLQFLFEYFSETQRNKGNFPGRFSGRQFSNSRSEMNVSTLELGDSALYLCASSFRDGGTGELFFGEGSRLTVL.

The chain employs TRBV5-6 and TRBJ2-7; the D gene is possibly TRBD1 (6 bases). There are 17 residues in the CDR3. Germline lookup yields CDR1 SGHDT and CDR2 YYEEEE. V lost 3 bases and J lost 2, with 21 bases in between. CDR3 protein: CASSSDRGRQATYEQYF. The CDR3 DNA sequence: TGTGCCAGCAGCTCCGACCGGGGCAGACAGGCCACCTACGAGCAGTACTTC.

The gene calls are TRBV9 and TRBJ2-1; no clear D. Germline assignment: CDR1 SGDLS and CDR2 YYNGEE. The CDR3 is 14 residues long. V was pared by 1 base and J by 3 bases, with 8 bases between. CDR3 bases: TGTGCCAGCAGCGTACAAGGGAACTACAATGAGCAGTTCTTC. This encodes CASSVQGNYNEQFF. The full variable domain, its missing parts supplied by reference TRBV9 and TRBJ2-1, is DSGVTQTPKHLITATGQRVTLRCSPRSGDLSVYWYQQSLDQGLQFLIQYYNGEERAKGNILERFSAQQFPDLHSELNLSSLELGDSALYFCASSVQGNYNEQFFGPGTRLTVL.

V and J are TRBV2 and TRBJ1-1; 8 bases are a match to TRBD1. Germline lookup yields CDR1 SNHLY and CDR2 FYNNEI. With V trimmed by 6 bases and J by 4 bases, 7 bases remained unmatched. This CDR3 is 14 amino acids long. The CDR3 loop is CASSSGGGSTEAFF. In DNA form, the CDR3 reads TGTGCCAGCAGCTCAGGGGGCGGTAGCACTGAAGCTTTCTTT.

This chain links TRBV15 with TRBJ1-2, with D possibly matching TRBD1 (5 bases). From germline, CDR1 is LNHNV and CDR2 YYDKDF (reference sequence). Deletions cut 3 bases from V and 4 bases from J, with 9 bases between. The CDR3 length is 13 residues. CDR3 sequence (DNA): TGTGCCACCAGCAGCCAGGGTCGCTATGGCTACACCTTC. Protein: CATSSQGRYGYTF.

The rearrangement links TRBV27 to TRBJ1-5; D is possibly TRBD1 (6 bases). The V and J ends lost 6 bases and 7 bases respectively, with 10 bases between them. Germline CDR1 MNHEY, CDR2 SMNVEV (reference sequence). The CDR3 contains 12 residues. The CDR3 DNA reads as TGTGCCAGCAGGACAGGTATGCAGCCCCAGCATTTT. This translates into CASRTGMQPQHF.

V usage is TRBV19 and J usage is TRBJ1-5, with D uncertain. There are 14 residues in the CDR3. V was cut by 5 bases and J by 8 bases, with 16 bases left in between. Looked up from germline, CDR1 is LNHDA and CDR2 is SQIVND (reference sequence). The CDR3 sequence: CASSPHKAPEPQHF. CDR3 coding DNA: TGTGCCAGTAGTCCCCACAAGGCTCCCGAGCCCCAGCATTTT. The full variable domain, rest sourced from reference TRBV19 and TRBJ1-5, is DGGITQSPKYLFRKEGQNVTLSCEQNLNHDAMYWYRQDPGQGLRLIYYSQIVNDFQKGDIAEGYSVSREKKESFPLTVTSAQKNPTAFYLCASSPHKAPEPQHFGDGTRLSIL.

This clone has more than one count but fewer than ten. This rearrangement joins TRBV7-8 to TRBJ2-2; TRBD1 or TRBD2 may be the D gene (6 bases each). CDR1 is SGHVS and CDR2 is FQNEAQ in the germline V gene. V lost 4 bases, J lost 4 bases, and 10 bases lay in between. The CDR3 contains 14 residues. In nucleotides, the CDR3 is TGTGCCAGCAGCTCGGGGGCGGGCACCGGGGAGCTGTTTTTT. Its translation is CASSSGAGTGELFF.